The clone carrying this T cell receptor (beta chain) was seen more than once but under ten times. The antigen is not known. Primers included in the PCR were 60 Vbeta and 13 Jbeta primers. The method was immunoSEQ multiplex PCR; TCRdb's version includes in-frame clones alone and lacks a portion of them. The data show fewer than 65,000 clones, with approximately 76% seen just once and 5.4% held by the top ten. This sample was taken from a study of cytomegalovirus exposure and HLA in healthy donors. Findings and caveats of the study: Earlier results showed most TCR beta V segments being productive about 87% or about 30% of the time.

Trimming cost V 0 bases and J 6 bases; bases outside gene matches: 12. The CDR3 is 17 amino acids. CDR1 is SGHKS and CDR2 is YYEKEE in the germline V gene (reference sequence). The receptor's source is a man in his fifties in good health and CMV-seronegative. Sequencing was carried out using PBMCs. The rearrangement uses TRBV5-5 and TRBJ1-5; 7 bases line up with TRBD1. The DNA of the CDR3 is TGTGCCAGCAGCTTGGACCCTGACAGGGCGAGAGGTCAGCCCCAGCATTTT. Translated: CASSLDPDRARGQPQHF.